The sequence of this T cell receptor (beta chain) was determined in a study of human T cells and chemical hapten exposure. Study-wide background: Patients were given diphenylcyclopropenone on the scalp weekly across the approximately 26-week study. General study findings and limits: Among TCRs, those above 1 in 1000 frequency were unaffected by DPC sensitization.

This clonotype has more than one count but fewer than ten. What it recognizes is unknown. Between the trimmed V and J ends, which lost 3 bases and 7 bases, there was a span of 16 bases. The CDR3 is 15 amino acids. Time point indicated: patch test 1, 2 weeks after DPC sensitization. Regarding treatment: therapeutic diphenylcyclopropenone sensitization with weekly scalp DPC. Unseparated into fractions, whole blood served as the source from which total RNA was extracted. People who gave samples had alopecia, were 18 to 70 years old, and were suitable for DPC. Using its own MiXCR run on the RACE reads, TCRdb lists one record per CDR3 protein. The table lists about 34,000 distinct CDR3 sequences, over 5.5% of them singletons, with roughly 9.2% in the top ten.

The rearrangement links TRBV12-3 or TRBV12-4 to TRBJ1-5; no clear D. This sequence was found in a woman under 40 with alopecia areata. Some clones in this sample may be carry-over from other donors' samples. The sample here was whole blood, taken in connection with sensitization to the hapten diphenylcyclopropenone (DPC). The CDR3 sequence: CASSLSTRGEQPQHF. For the CDR3, the DNA is TGTGCCAGCAGTTTGTCGACCCGCGGGGAACAGCCCCAGCATTTT.